This TCR beta chain was identified in a study of T-cell reconstitution after alpha-beta-depleted transplantation in children. Broader study findings: Approximately two months post-transplant, alpha-beta T cells reportedly originated from several hundred expanded graft clones. Elevated TCRbeta diversity at day 60 was traced, in some patients, to surviving recipient T cells and thymic progenitors. T-cell counts and diversity at one year following transplant were attributed mainly to newly produced T cells.

V lost 2 bases, J lost 0 bases, and 4 bases stayed unmatched. The CDR3 is made up of 16 amino acids. The V gene's germline CDR1 is SGHTA and CDR2 FQGTGA. Researchers prepared the TCRbeta library using unique molecular identifiers, the study reports. TCRdb reprocessed the PCR reads via MiXCR and lists one record per CDR3 protein. Seen here are approximately 80,000 distinct CDR3 sequences, roughly 14% observed once, and the top ten hold 25% to 30%. This clonotype was observed many times. The antigen is not known. Sequenced here: PBMCs, mostly from graft donor cells, sampled 180 days after TCRalphabeta/CD19-depleted stem cell transplant. The chain couples TRBV7-3 to TRBJ2-1; 7 bases are a match to TRBD2. The sequence derives from a male patient aged 2-15 years who had a stem cell transplant for acute lymphoblastic leukemia, so the T cells may come from the graft donor. This chain's CDR3 is CASSLRGGSSYNEQFF. In nucleotides, the CDR3 is TGTGCCAGCAGCTTACGCGGGGGTAGCTCCTACAATGAGCAGTTCTTC.